This entry features one TCR beta chain sequence. The target antigen is unknown. In germline, CDR1 is DFQATT, CDR2 SNEGSKA (reference sequence). V was clipped by 3 bases and J by 7 bases, with 13 bases between them. This CDR3 is built from 14 residues. This record belongs to a study of T-cell memory formation after mild COVID-19. Whole-study results and caveats: CD8+ contracting clones occupied EMRA, while CD4+ ones occupied mainly CM and EM. Within pre-infection memory, some responding clones were found, suggesting cross-reactive memory joined.

TCRdb used MiXCR to reprocess the 5' RACE reads, holding one entry per CDR3 protein. In the table there are approximately 250,000 distinct CDR3 sequences, 16% of which are singletons. This receptor was obtained from a man younger than 35 who had mild COVID-19 (a few samples of this study predate the infection). Cell type and time point are not known. The material sequenced was PBMCs or a T cell subset sorted from them (not recorded which). The V call is TRBV20-1, the J call TRBJ2-6; tentatively, D is TRBD2 (5 bases). The CDR3, as DNA: TGCAGTGCTAGTGCCCCAGGAGGCGCCAACGTCCTGACTTTC. This encodes CSASAPGGANVLTF.